This entry describes one TCR beta chain. Distinct nucleotide sequences in the sample also encode this CDR3. Assay used: immunoSEQ multiplex PCR; TCRdb lists only in-frame clones, some missing. The sample yields roughly 190,000 clones, 70% to 90% seen once. Looked up from germline, CDR1 is DFQATT and CDR2 is SNEGSKA (reference sequence). V gave up 3 bases and J gave up 0 bases, with 9 bases separating them. This CDR3 region has 14 residues. This sample was taken from a study of blood T cell repertoires in COVID-19. J is TRBJ2-1 and V is TRBV20-1; perhaps TRBD2 as D (5 bases). The receptor's source is a woman in her thirties or forties who had recovered from COVID-19. Material: peripheral blood. The CDR3 here is CSASSGSSYNEQFF. CDR3 DNA: TGCAGTGCTAGTTCTGGGAGCTCCTACAATGAGCAGTTCTTC.